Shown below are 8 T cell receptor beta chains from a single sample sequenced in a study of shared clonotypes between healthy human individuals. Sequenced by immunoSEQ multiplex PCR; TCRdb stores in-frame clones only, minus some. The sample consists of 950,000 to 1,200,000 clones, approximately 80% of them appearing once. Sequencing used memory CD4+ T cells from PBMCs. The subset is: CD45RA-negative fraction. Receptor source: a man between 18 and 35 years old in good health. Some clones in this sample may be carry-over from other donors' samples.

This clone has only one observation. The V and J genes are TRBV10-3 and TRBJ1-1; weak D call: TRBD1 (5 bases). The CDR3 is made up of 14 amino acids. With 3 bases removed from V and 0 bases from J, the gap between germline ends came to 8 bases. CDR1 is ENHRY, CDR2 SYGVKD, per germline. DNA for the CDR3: TGTGCCATCAGTGACCGGACAATGAACACTGAAGCTTTCTTT. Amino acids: CAISDRTMNTEAFF.

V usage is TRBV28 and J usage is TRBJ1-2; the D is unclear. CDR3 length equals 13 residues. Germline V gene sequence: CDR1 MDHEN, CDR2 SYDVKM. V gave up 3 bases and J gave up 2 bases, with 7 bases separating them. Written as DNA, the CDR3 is TGTGCCAGCAGTTTGGGCTGGAACTATGGCTACACCTTC. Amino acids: CASSLGWNYGYTF.

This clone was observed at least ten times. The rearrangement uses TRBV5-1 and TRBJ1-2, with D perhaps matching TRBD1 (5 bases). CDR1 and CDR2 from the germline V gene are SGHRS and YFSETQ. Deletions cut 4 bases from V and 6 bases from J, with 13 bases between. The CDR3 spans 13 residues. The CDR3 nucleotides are TGCGCCAGCAGCCTCCAGACAGAAAATGGCTACACCTTC. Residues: CASSLQTENGYTF.

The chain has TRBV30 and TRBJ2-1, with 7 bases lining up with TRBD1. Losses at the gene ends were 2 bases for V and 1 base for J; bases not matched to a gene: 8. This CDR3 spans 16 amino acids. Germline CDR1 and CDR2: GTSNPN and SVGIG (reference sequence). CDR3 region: CAWSKNRGASYNEQFF. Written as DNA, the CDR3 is TGTGCCTGGAGTAAAAACAGGGGAGCGTCCTACAATGAGCAGTTCTTC. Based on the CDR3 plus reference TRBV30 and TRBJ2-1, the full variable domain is SQTIHQWPATLVQPVGSPLSLECTVEGTSNPNLYWYRQAAGRGLQLLFYSVGIGQISSEVPQNLSASRPQDRQFILSSKKLLLSDSGFYLCAWSKNRGASYNEQFFGPGTRLTVL.

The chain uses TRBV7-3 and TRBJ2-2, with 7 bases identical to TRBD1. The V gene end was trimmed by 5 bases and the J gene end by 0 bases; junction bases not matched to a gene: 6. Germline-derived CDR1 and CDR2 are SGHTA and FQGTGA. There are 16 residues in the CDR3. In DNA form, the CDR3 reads TGTGCCAGCAGCACCCGGACAGGTGCGAACACCGGGGAGCTGTTTTTT. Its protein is CASSTRTGANTGELFF.

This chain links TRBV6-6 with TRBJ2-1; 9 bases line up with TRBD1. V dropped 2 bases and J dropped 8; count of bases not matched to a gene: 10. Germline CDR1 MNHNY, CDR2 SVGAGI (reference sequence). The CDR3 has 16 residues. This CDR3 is CASSYPSPGQGDEQFF. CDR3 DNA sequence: TGTGCCAGCAGTTACCCATCACCGGGACAGGGTGATGAGCAGTTCTTC.

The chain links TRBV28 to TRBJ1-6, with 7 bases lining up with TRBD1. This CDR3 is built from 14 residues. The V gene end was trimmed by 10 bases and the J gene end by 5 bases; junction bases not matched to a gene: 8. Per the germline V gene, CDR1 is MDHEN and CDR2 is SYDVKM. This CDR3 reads CATLIGTDNSPLHF. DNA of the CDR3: TGTGCCACCCTTATCGGGACAGATAATTCACCCCTCCACTTT.

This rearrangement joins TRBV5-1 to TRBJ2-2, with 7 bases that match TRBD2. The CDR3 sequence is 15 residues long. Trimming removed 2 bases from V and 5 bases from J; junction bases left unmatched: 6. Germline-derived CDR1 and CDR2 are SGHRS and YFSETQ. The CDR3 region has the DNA TGCGCCAGCAGCTTAAGCGGGATTCGAACCGGGGAGCTGTTTTTT. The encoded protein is CASSLSGIRTGELFF.